This entry is about one TCR beta chain. Its target is unknown. TCR beta libraries were prepared from cDNA with unique molecular identifiers. TCRdb reprocessed the PCR reads with MiXCR, giving one entry per CDR3 protein. The sample lists about 820,000 distinct CDR3 sequences; roughly 50% were seen once. This sample is drawn from a study of post-analysis software for immune sequencing data. Study summary: Relapsing-remitting, secondary progressive and progressive-relapsing multiple sclerosis courses were included. Regarding the study as a whole: The study found TRBV5-6, TRBV5-1 and TRBV20-1 among about 5 TRBV segments more frequent in patients than controls.

Trimming removed 6 bases from V and 2 bases from J; junction bases left unmatched: 5. CDR1 and CDR2 (germline): MNHEY, SVGAGI. This CDR3 comprises 16 residues. The sequencing sample was made of blood. The chain employs TRBV6-5 and TRBJ2-7; 15 bases map to TRBD2. The source of this sequence is a girl under 18 with multiple sclerosis. CDR3 nucleotide sequence: TGTGCCAGCAGCCCCGGACTAGCGGGAGGGGCCTACGAGCAGTACTTC. This translates into CASSPGLAGGAYEQYF.